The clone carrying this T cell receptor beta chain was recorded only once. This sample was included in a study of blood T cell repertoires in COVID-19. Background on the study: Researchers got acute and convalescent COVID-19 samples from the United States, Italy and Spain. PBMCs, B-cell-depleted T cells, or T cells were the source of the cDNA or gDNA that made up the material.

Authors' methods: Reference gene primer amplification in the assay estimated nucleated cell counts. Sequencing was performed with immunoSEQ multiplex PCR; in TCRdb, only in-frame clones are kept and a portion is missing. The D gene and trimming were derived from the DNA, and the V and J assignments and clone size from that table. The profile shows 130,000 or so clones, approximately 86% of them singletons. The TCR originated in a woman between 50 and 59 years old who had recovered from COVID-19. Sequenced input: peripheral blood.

This chain's CDR3 is CASSEGGGAAIDTQYF. The CDR3 DNA follows: TGTGCCAGCAGTGAGGGCGGGGGGGCCGCTATCGATACGCAGTATTTT. V is TRBV2 and J is TRBJ2-3, with 9 bases lining up with TRBD2. Looked up from germline, CDR1 is SNHLY and CDR2 is FYNNEI. V shed 3 bases and J 6 bases; nucleotides not matched to a gene: 10. This CDR3 region has 16 residues.